The sequence of this TCR beta chain was determined in a study of blood T cells in healthy people across ages. Turning to the study itself: Template switching picked up about one barcoded beta molecule for each two T cells. Broader study findings: Higher diversity, along with more naive CD4+ cells, distinguished long-lived donors from aged donors.

The authors ran a second PCR of roughly 6 to 12 cycles using a sample-barcoded 5' primer and a J-beta primer mix. TCRdb recomputed calls from the 5' RACE reads with MiXCR, one row per CDR3 protein. The sample contains about 970,000 distinct CDR3 sequences, just over 50% of which appear only once. On this clonotype itself: Its specificity is unknown. This clone may be a read error of a much larger clone one base away.

This CDR3 spans 12 amino acids. Germline V lookup: CDR1 KGHDR, CDR2 SFDVKD. The clonotype was recovered from a woman aged 55 to 70 in good health. V is TRBV24-1 and J is TRBJ2-7, with 7 bases that match TRBD1. Sequences were obtained from blood. Written as DNA, the CDR3 is TGTGTCACCAGTAAGACAGGGAGCGAGCAGTACTTC. It specifies CVTSKTGSEQYF.